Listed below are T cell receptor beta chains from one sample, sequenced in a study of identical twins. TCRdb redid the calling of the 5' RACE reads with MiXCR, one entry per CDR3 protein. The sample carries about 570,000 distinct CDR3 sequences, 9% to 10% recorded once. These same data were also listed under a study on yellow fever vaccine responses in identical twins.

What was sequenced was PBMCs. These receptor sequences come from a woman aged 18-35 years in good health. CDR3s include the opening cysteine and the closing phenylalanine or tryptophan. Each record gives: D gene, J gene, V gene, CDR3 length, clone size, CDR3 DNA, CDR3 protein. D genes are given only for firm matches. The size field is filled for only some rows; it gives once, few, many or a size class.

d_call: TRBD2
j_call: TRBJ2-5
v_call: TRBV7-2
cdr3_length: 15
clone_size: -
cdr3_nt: TGTGCCAGCTTCCTTCGGACTAGCGGTAAAGAGACCCAGTACTTC
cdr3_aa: CASFLRTSGKETQYF

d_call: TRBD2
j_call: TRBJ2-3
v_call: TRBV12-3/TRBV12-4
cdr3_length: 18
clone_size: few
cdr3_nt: TGTGCCAGCAGTTTGCCCAACCAAGCGGGAGGAACTACAGATACGCAGTATTTT
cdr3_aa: CASSLPNQAGGTTDTQYF

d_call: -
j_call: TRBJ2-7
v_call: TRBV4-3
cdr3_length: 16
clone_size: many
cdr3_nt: TGCGCCAGCAGCCAGGGGGCCGGGACCATATTCTACGAGCAGTACTTC
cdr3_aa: CASSQGAGTIFYEQYF

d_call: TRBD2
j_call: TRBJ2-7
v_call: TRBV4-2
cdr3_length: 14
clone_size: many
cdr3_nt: TGTGCCAGCAGCCAAGATGTGTTCGGGGGGGAGCAGTACTTC
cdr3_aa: CASSQDVFGGEQYF

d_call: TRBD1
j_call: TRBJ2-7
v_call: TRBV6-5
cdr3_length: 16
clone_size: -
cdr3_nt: TGTGCCAGCAGCTATCGGGACAGGGGGCCGACCTACGAGCAGTACTTC
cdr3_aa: CASSYRDRGPTYEQYF

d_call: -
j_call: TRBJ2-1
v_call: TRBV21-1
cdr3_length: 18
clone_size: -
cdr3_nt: TGTGCCAGCAGCAAAGAGAGTGCCGGGACAGGGGGCTACAATGAGCAGTTCTTC
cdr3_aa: CASSKESAGTGGYNEQFF

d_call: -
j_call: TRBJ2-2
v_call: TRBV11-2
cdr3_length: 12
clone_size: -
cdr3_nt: TGTGCCAGCAGCTCGGGCGGCGGGGAGCTGTTTTTT
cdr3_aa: CASSSGGGELFF

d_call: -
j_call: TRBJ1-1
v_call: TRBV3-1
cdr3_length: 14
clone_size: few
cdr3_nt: TGTGCCAGCAGCCGTGGTGCAGGGTTGGGTGAAGCTTTCTTT
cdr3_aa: CASSRGAGLGEAFF

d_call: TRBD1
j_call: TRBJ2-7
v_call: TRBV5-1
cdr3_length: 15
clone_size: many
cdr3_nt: TGTGCCAGCAGCTTAGGCGGGACAGGGGATTACGAGCAGTACTTC
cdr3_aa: CASSLGGTGDYEQYF

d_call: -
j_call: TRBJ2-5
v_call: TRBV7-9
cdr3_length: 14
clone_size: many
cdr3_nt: TGTGCCAGCAGCTTAGGGAAAGGGGAAGAGACCCAGTACTTC
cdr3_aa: CASSLGKGEETQYF